Listed here is a single T cell receptor beta chain. Its antigen remains unidentified. This sample is drawn from a study of shared clonotypes between healthy human individuals. The germline gives CDR1 SGDLS, CDR2 YYNGEE. Trimming took 0 bases from V and 2 from J; bases not matched to a gene: 3. This CDR3 has 16 amino acids. Whole-study results and caveats: It was observed that about 5% of naive CD4 clonotypes were shared across several donors. Exclusively blood specimens were collected; tissue repertoires likely differ.

The test was conducted at deep level. Sorted-subset replicate PCRs used about 200 ng of genomic DNA. This amount corresponded to about 29,000 T cell genomes. The table came from immunoSEQ multiplex PCR; TCRdb's copy has only in-frame clones and leaves some out. The data show about a million clones, with 70% to 80% seen just once and roughly 0.82% held by the top ten. Sequenced input: memory CD4+ T cells from PBMCs. Sample subset: CD45RA-negative fraction. This TCR was recovered from a man between 18 and 35 years old in good health. Some clones in this sample may be carry-over from other donors' samples. The V call is TRBV9, the J call TRBJ2-1, with 9 bases lining up with TRBD2. As DNA, the CDR3 is TGTGCCAGCAGCGTAGTCGGCGGGAGGGCCTACAATGAGCAGTTCTTC. Its protein product is CASSVVGGRAYNEQFF.